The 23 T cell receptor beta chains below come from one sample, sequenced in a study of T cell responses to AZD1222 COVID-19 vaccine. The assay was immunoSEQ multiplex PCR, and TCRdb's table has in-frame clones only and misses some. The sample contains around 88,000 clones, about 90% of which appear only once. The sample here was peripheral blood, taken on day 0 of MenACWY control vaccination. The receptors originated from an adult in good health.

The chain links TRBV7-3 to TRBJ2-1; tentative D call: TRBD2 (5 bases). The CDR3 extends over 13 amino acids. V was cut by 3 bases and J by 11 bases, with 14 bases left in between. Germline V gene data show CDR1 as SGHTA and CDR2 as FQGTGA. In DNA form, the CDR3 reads TGTGCCAGCAGCTTGACTGGGGAGCGGCAGCAGTTCTTC. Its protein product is CASSLTGERQQFF.

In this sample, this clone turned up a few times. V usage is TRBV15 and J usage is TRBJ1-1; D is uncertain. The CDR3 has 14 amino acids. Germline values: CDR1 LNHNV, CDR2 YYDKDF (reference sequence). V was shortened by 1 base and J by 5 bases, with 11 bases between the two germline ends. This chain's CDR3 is CATSRGTPGTEAFF. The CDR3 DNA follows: TGTGCCACCAGCAGAGGGACTCCGGGGACTGAAGCTTTCTTT.

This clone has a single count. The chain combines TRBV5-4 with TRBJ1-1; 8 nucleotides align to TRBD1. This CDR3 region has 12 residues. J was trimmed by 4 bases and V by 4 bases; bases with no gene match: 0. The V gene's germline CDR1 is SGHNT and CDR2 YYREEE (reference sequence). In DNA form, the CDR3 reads TGTGCCAGCAGCGACAGGGGCACTGAAGCTTTCTTT. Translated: CASSDRGTEAFF.

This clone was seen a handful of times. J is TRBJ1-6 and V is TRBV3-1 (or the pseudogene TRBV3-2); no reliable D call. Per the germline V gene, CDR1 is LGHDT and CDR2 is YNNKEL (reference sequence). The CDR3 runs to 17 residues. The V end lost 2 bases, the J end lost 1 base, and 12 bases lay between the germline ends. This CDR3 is CASSQRAGRSYNSPLHF. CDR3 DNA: TGTGCCAGCAGCCAAAGGGCCGGGAGGTCCTATAATTCACCCCTCCACTTT.

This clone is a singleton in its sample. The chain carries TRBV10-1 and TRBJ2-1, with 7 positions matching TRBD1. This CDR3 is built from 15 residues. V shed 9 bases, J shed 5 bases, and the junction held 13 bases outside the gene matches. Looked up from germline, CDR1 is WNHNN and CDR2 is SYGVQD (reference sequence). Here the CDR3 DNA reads TGCGCCAGACGGGAACAGGGGCGACCTCACAATGAGCAGTTCTTC. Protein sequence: CARREQGRPHNEQFF.

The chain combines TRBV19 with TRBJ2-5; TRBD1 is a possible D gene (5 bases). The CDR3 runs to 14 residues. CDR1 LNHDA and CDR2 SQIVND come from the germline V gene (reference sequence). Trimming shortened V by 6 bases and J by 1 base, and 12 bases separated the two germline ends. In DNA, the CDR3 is TGTGCCAGTAGGGGCACAGGCGCCCAAGAGACCCAGTACTTC. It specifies CASRGTGAQETQYF.

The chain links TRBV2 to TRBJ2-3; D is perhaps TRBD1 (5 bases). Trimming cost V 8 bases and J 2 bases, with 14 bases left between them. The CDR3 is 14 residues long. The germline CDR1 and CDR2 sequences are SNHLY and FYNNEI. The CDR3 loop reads CASPRGGATDTQYF. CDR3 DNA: TGTGCCAGCCCGAGAGGTGGGGCCACAGATACGCAGTATTTT.

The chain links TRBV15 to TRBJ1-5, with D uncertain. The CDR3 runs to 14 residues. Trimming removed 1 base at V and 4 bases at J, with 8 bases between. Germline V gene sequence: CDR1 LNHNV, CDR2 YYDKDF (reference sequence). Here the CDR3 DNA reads TGTGCCACCAGCAGAGGAGAAAGAAATCAGCCCCAGCATTTT. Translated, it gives CATSRGERNQPQHF. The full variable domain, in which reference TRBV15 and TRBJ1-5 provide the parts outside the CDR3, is DAMVIQNPRYQVTQFGKPVTLSCSQTLNHNVMYWYQQKSSQAPKLLFHYYDKDFNNEADTPDNFQSRRPNTSFCFLDIRSPGLGDTAMYLCATSRGERNQPQHFGDGTRLSIL.

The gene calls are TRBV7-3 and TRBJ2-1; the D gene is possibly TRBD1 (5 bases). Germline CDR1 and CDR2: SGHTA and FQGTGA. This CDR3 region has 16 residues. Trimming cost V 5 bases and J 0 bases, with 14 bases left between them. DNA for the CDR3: TGTGCCAGCAGCCTCGAAGGGGCACTCTCCTACAATGAGCAGTTCTTC. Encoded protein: CASSLEGALSYNEQFF.

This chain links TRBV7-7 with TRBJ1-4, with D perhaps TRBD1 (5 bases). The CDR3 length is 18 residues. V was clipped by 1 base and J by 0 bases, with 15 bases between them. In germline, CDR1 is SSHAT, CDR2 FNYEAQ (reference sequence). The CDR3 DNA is TGTGCCAGCAGCTTAGAGGGGTATAGGAAGGCAACTAATGAAAAACTGTTTTTT. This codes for CASSLEGYRKATNEKLFF.

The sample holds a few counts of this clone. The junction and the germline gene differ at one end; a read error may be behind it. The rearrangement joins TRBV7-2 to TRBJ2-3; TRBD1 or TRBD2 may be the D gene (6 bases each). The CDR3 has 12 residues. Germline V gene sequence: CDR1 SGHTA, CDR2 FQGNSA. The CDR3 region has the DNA TGTGCCAGCAGCCACGGAGGGGGGATAAGGGATTTT. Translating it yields CASSHGGGIRDF.

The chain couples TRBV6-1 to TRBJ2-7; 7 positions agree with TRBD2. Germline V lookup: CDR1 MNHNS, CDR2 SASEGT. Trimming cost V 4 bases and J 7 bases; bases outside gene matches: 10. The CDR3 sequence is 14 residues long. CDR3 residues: CASSVAGGSREQYF. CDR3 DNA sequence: TGTGCCAGCAGTGTAGCGGGTGGGAGTCGGGAGCAGTACTTC.

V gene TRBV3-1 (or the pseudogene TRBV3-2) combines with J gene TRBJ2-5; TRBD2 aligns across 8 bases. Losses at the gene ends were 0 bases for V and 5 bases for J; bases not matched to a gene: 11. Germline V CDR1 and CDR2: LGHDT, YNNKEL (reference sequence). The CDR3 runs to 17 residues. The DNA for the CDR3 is TGTGCCAGCAGCCAAGATGGTGCCGGGGGGGCCGGGGAGACCCAGTACTTC. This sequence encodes CASSQDGAGGAGETQYF.

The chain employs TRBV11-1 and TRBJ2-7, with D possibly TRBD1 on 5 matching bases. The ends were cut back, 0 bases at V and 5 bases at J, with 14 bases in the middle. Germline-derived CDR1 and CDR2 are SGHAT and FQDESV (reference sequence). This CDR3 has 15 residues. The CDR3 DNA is TGTGCCAGCAGCTTAGCGCGGTTTGCCAGGGACGAGCAGTACTTC. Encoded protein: CASSLARFARDEQYF.

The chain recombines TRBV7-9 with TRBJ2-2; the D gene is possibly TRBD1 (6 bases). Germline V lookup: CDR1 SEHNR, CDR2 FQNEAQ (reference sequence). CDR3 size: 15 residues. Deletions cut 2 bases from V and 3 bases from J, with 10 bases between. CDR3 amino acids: CASSLRGLDTGELFF. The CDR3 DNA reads TGTGCCAGCAGCTTAAGGGGGTTGGACACCGGGGAGCTGTTTTTT.

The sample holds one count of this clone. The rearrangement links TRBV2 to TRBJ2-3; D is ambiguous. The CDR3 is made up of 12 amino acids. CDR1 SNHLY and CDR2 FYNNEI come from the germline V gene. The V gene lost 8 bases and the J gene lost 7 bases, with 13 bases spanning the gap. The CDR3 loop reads CASLAMGNTQYF. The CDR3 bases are TGTGCCAGCCTCGCAATGGGCAATACGCAGTATTTT.

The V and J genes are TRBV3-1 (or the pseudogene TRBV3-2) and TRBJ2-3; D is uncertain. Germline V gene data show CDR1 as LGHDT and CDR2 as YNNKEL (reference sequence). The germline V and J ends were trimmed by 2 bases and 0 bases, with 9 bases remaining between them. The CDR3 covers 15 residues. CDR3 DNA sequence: TGTGCCAGCAGCCAAAACGCGATGAGCACAGATACGCAGTATTTT. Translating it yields CASSQNAMSTDTQYF.

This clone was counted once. CDR3 DNA sequence: TGTGCCAGCAGTGGGGTAGCGGCTGAATCCTACAATGAGCAGTTCTTC. Translated: CASSGVAAESYNEQFF. The chain combines TRBV2 with TRBJ2-1; D might be TRBD2 (6 bases). The germline V gene encodes CDR1 SNHLY and CDR2 FYNNEI. V dropped 4 bases and J dropped 1 base, with 14 bases sitting between them. The CDR3 length is 16 residues.

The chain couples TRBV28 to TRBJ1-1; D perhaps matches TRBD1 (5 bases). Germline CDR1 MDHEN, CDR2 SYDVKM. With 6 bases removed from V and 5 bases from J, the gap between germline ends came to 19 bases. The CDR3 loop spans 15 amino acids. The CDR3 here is CASRPTRGFGTEAFF. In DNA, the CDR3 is TGTGCCAGCAGACCAACCCGGGGGTTCGGGACTGAAGCTTTCTTT.

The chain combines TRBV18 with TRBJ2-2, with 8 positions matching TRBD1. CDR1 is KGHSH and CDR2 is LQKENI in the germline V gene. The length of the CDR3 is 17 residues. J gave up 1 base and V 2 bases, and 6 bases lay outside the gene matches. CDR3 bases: TGTGCCAGCTCACCAAGCTCCGGGACAGGGAACACCGGGGAGCTGTTTTTT. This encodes CASSPSSGTGNTGELFF.

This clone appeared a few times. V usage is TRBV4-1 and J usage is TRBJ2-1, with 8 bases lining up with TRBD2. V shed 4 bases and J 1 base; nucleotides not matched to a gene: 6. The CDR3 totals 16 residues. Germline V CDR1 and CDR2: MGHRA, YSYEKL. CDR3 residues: CASSLRIAGSYNEQFF. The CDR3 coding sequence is TGCGCCAGCAGCCTCCGCATAGCGGGGTCCTACAATGAGCAGTTCTTC.

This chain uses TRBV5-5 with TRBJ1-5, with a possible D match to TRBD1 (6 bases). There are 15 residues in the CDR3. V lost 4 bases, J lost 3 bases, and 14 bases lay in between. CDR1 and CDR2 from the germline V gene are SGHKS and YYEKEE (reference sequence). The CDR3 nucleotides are TGTGCCAGCAGCCCATGGGGGCAGAACAATCAGCCCCAGCATTTT. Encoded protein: CASSPWGQNNQPQHF.

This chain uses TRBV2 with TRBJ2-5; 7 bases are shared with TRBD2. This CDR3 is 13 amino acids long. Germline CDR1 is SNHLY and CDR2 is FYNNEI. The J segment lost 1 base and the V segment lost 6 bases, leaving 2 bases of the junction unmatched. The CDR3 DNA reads TGTGCCAGCAGGGCGGGGGTCCAAGAGACCCAGTACTTC. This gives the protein CASRAGVQETQYF.